This T cell receptor (beta chain) was identified during a study of identical twins. MiXCR was run by TCRdb on the 5' RACE reads, yielding one entry per CDR3 protein. The sample contains about 520,000 distinct CDR3 sequences, about 20% of which appear only once. V lost 3 bases to trimming and J lost 4 bases, with 7 bases between them. Germline V gene lookup returns CDR1 DFQATT and CDR2 SNEGSKA (reference sequence). This CDR3 region has 12 residues. These data also featured in a second study, about T cells expressing NK-cell markers. From that second work: Clarity on HCMV specificity was lacking for the expanded NKG2C+ T cell clones.

The sample consisted of CD4+ T cells sorted from blood. The sequence was obtained from a woman between 18 and 29 years old in good health. J is TRBJ1-5 and V is TRBV20-1, with D unclear. In DNA, the CDR3 is TGCAGTGCTAGCCCCGGGAATCAGCCCCAGCATTTT. Encoded protein: CSASPGNQPQHF.